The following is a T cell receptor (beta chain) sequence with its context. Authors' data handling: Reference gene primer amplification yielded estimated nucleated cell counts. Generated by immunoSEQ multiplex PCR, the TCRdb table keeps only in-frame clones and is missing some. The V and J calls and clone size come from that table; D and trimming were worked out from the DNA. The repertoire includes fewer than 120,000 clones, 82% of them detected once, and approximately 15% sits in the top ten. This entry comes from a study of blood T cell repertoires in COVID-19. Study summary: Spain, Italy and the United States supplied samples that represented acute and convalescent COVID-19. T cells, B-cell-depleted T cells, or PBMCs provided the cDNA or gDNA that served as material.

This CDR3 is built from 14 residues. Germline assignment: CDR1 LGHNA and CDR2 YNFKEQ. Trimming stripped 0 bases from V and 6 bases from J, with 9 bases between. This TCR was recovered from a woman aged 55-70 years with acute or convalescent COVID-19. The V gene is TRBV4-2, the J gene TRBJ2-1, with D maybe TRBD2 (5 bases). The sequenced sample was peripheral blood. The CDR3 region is CASSQDPGFNEQFF. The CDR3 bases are TGTGCCAGCAGCCAAGATCCGGGATTCAATGAGCAGTTCTTC.